A single sample is the source of the 2 T cell receptor beta chains below, sequenced in a study of cytomegalovirus exposure and HLA in healthy donors. Amplification used 60 Vbeta primers and 13 Jbeta primers. The table came from immunoSEQ multiplex PCR; TCRdb's copy has only in-frame clones and leaves some out. The data show a few hundred thousand clones, 83% seen once. The sample comprised PBMCs. These receptors all stem from a girl aged 10 to 17 in good health and CMV-seronegative.

The chain carries TRBV6-1 and TRBJ1-5, with D perhaps matching TRBD1 (5 bases). This CDR3 region has 17 residues. V was shortened by 0 bases and J by 1 base, with 13 bases between the two germline ends. The V gene's germline CDR1 is MNHNS and CDR2 SASEGT. CDR3 nucleotide sequence: TGTGCCAGCAGTGAAGCGCACAGGAGCCCAAGCAATCAGCCCCAGCATTTT. This translates into CASSEAHRSPSNQPQHF.

V and J are TRBV28 and TRBJ2-7; 10 bases match TRBD2. This CDR3 comprises 16 residues. The V gene end was trimmed by 10 bases and the J gene end by 5 bases; junction bases not matched to a gene: 17. Germline V gene lookup returns CDR1 MDHEN and CDR2 SYDVKM. CDR3 sequence (DNA): TGTGCCACCCGAGCGGGGGGGCAGTTCATGAGGCACGAGCAGTACTTC. Its translation: CATRAGGQFMRHEQYF.